A single sample gave rise to the 20 T cell receptor beta chains below, sequenced in a study of T cell responses to AZD1222 COVID-19 vaccine. Some clones are missing from TCRdb's copy, which holds only in-frame ones; the method was immunoSEQ multiplex PCR. The sample records 150,000 to 200,000 clones, approximately 91% being singletons. Sequencing used peripheral blood, obtained on day 0 of AZD1222 vaccination. The receptor set was obtained from an adult in good health.

The V and J genes are TRBV9 and TRBJ2-3; no reliable D call. In germline, CDR1 is SGDLS, CDR2 YYNGEE. CDR3 size: 17 residues. With 0 bases removed from V and 1 base from J, the gap between germline ends came to 15 bases. The CDR3 DNA reads as TGTGCCAGCAGCGTAGACGAGACGGTCGCTCGCACAGATACGCAGTATTTT. As protein: CASSVDETVARTDTQYF. The whole variable domain, filled in from reference TRBV9 and TRBJ2-3, reads DSGVTQTPKHLITATGQRVTLRCSPRSGDLSVYWYQQSLDQGLQFLIQYYNGEERAKGNILERFSAQQFPDLHSELNLSSLELGDSALYFCASSVDETVARTDTQYFGPGTRLTVL.

This clone appeared a few times. The chain recombines TRBV2 with TRBJ2-1; 10 nucleotides line up with TRBD1. Germline assignment: CDR1 SNHLY and CDR2 FYNNEI. This CDR3 comprises 14 residues. The V gene end was trimmed by 6 bases and the J gene end by 8 bases; junction bases not matched to a gene: 7. Here the CDR3 reads CASSRDRGGDEQFF. The DNA of the CDR3 is TGTGCCAGCAGCCGGGACAGGGGAGGGGATGAGCAGTTCTTC. Supplemented by reference TRBV2 and TRBJ2-1, the full variable domain reads EPEVTQTPSHQVTQMGQEVILRCVPISNHLYFYWYRQILGQKVEFLVSFYNNEISEKSEIFDDQFSVERPDGSNFTLKIRSTKLEDSAMYFCASSRDRGGDEQFFGPGTRLTVL.

The chain recombines TRBV4-2 with TRBJ1-1, with D hard to call. This CDR3 region has 15 residues. Germline V gene data show CDR1 as LGHNA and CDR2 as YNFKEQ. V lost 2 bases and J lost 1, with 11 bases in between. Here the CDR3 DNA reads TGTGCCAGCAGCCAAAATGAACAGAAGAACACTGAAGCTTTCTTT. It codes for CASSQNEQKNTEAFF.

J is TRBJ1-1 and V is TRBV21-1. TRBV21-1 has pseudogene status. The CDR3 sequence is 17 residues long. DNA of the CDR3: TGTGCCAGCAGCAAAATGGGAGGGGGCAACAAGGTCGGTGAAGCTTTCTTT. Translating it yields CASSKMGGGNKVGEAFF.

The chain is built from TRBV30 and TRBJ1-2; no firm D call. The germline gives CDR1 GTSNPN, CDR2 SVGIG (reference sequence). The CDR3 length is 15 residues. Trimming took off 4 bases at V and 1 base at J, with 16 bases between the two ends. The CDR3 bases are TGTGCCTGGATAGGGCCACAATATAATAACTATGGCTACACCTTC. Amino acids: CAWIGPQYNNYGYTF.

This clone was picked up one time. The J gene is TRBJ2-6, the V gene TRBV4-1, with TRBD2 identical over 9 bases. Germline V gene lookup returns CDR1 MGHRA and CDR2 YSYEKL. The CDR3 is 17 residues long. Trimming cost V 2 bases and J 3 bases; bases outside gene matches: 5. DNA of the CDR3: TGCGCCAGCAGCCAAAAGGGACTAGCCTTTGGGGCCAACGTCCTGACTTTC. As protein: CASSQKGLAFGANVLTF.

The CDR3: CATSPGTGTGNTIYF. The CDR3, as DNA: TGTGCCACCAGTCCCGGGACAGGGACTGGAAACACCATATATTTT. The chain combines TRBV24-1 with TRBJ1-3; TRBD1 matches 9 bases. Trimming at V came to 6 bases and at J to 2 bases, leaving 4 bases not matched to a gene. This CDR3 is 15 amino acids long. Germline-derived CDR1 and CDR2 are KGHDR and SFDVKD.

The chain links TRBV28 to TRBJ1-6, with D unclear. The CDR3 has 16 residues. V was pared by 6 bases and J by 7 bases, with 19 bases between. Per the germline V gene, CDR1 is MDHEN and CDR2 is SYDVKM. The CDR3 DNA is TGTGCCAGCAGCGGAGCCGACGCCCGGTTCAATTCACCCCTCCACTTT. Translated, it gives CASSGADARFNSPLHF.

The gene calls are TRBV30 and TRBJ1-6, with D perhaps matching TRBD1 (6 bases). Trimming took 0 bases from V and 5 from J, leaving 14 bases between them. The CDR3 loop spans 16 amino acids. Germline V lookup: CDR1 GTSNPN, CDR2 SVGIG (reference sequence). The CDR3 loop reads CAWSVLGGADNSPLHF. CDR3 coding DNA: TGTGCCTGGAGTGTACTCGGGGGGGCTGATAATTCACCCCTCCACTTT.

This clone was detected only a few times. The rearrangement links TRBV21-1 to TRBJ2-7; no DNA check was done on the table's D call, TRBD2. TRBV21-1 is classified as a pseudogene. CDR3 length: 13 residues. The CDR3 coding sequence is TGTGCCAGCACCCCGAGGCCCTCGGACGAGCAGTACTTC. Translated: CASTPRPSDEQYF.

The V call is TRBV13, the J call TRBJ1-1; 10 bases agree with TRBD1. The germline gives CDR1 PRHDT, CDR2 FYEKMQ (reference sequence). V shed 5 bases, J shed 5 bases, and the junction held 8 bases outside the gene matches. CDR3 length equals 15 residues. In DNA, the CDR3 is TGTGCCAGCAGCCCTCCGACAGGGGGCTGGACTGAAGCTTTCTTT. Its translation is CASSPPTGGWTEAFF.

The chain carries TRBV5-1 and TRBJ2-5, with TRBD1 identical over 8 bases. The J segment lost 5 bases and the V segment lost 0 bases, leaving 9 bases of the junction unmatched. This CDR3 is 16 amino acids long. Germline CDR1 reads SGHRS; CDR2 reads YFSETQ. The CDR3 reads CASSLAPQGAGETQYF. The DNA of the CDR3 is TGCGCCAGCAGCTTGGCCCCTCAGGGGGCAGGGGAGACCCAGTACTTC.

This clone is a singleton in its sample. The rearrangement uses TRBV11-2 and TRBJ2-1; no clear D gene. The CDR3 loop spans 16 amino acids. Germline-derived CDR1 and CDR2 are SGHAT and FQNNGV. V lost 1 base, J lost 2 bases, and 12 bases lay in between. The CDR3 reads CASSLVSTYPYNEQFF. The DNA of the CDR3 is TGTGCCAGCAGCTTAGTTTCGACATACCCCTACAATGAGCAGTTCTTC. The variable domain in full, with the rest retrieved from reference TRBV11-2 and TRBJ2-1, is EAGVAQSPRYKIIEKRQSVAFWCNPISGHATLYWYQQILGQGPKLLIQFQNNGVVDDSQLPKDRFSAERLKGVDSTLKIQPAKLEDSAVYLCASSLVSTYPYNEQFFGPGTRLTVL.

The CDR3 DNA sequence: TGTGCCAGTAGTATTGGGGTGGGCCTCCAGGACAATGAGCAGTTCTTC. It translates to CASSIGVGLQDNEQFF. The chain recombines TRBV19 with TRBJ2-1; D is unresolved. CDR3 size: 16 residues. V dropped 3 bases and J dropped 5 bases, with 17 bases sitting between them. Germline V gene lookup returns CDR1 LNHDA and CDR2 SQIVND (reference sequence).

V usage is TRBV7-2 and J usage is TRBJ2-5; tentative D call: TRBD2 (5 bases). Germline CDR1 is SGHTA and CDR2 is FQGNSA. This CDR3 has 14 residues. Trimming pared 5 bases from V and 5 bases from J, leaving 15 bases between. This CDR3 reads CASSHIRGGETQYF. The CDR3 coding sequence is TGTGCCAGCAGCCATATTCGGGGTGGGGAGACCCAGTACTTC.

CDR3 sequence (DNA): TGTGCCAGCAGCTCCCCAGGGCAGGGACGCTCACCCCTCCACTTT. Residues: CASSSPGQGRSPLHF. The rearrangement joins TRBV11-2 to TRBJ1-6; D is possibly TRBD1 (5 bases). Germline V gene sequence: CDR1 SGHAT, CDR2 FQNNGV. This CDR3 is built from 15 residues. V was pared by 4 bases and J by 10 bases, with 17 bases between.

This clone came up once. V and J are TRBV30 and TRBJ1-5, with D tentatively TRBD1 (6 bases). V lost 1 base to trimming and J lost 0 bases, with 10 bases between them. Germline CDR1 is GTSNPN and CDR2 is SVGIG (reference sequence). This CDR3 region has 15 residues. CDR3 sequence: CAWSGGGYSNQPQHF. The DNA of the CDR3 is TGTGCCTGGAGTGGGGGGGGCTATAGCAATCAGCCCCAGCATTTT.

This sequence joins TRBV5-5 and TRBJ1-3; no firm D call. The CDR3 loop spans 14 amino acids. The germline V gene encodes CDR1 SGHKS and CDR2 YYEKEE (reference sequence). Trimming left V 4 bases short and J 0 bases short, with 8 bases between. The CDR3 here is CASSSGSSGNTIYF. CDR3 sequence (DNA): TGTGCCAGCAGCAGTGGCAGCTCTGGAAACACCATATATTTT.

CDR3 in DNA: TGTGCCAGTAGTCTCGACAGGGGATGGAACACTGAAGCTTTCTTT. Protein: CASSLDRGWNTEAFF. V usage is TRBV19 and J usage is TRBJ1-1; 8 bases fit TRBD1. The V gene end was trimmed by 5 bases and the J gene end by 1 base; junction bases not matched to a gene: 6. Germline CDR1 LNHDA, CDR2 SQIVND (reference sequence). The CDR3 is made up of 15 amino acids.

V and J are TRBV3-1 (or the pseudogene TRBV3-2) and TRBJ1-3, with a possible D match to TRBD1 (5 bases). V was shortened by 4 bases and J by 0 bases, with 10 bases between the two germline ends. The CDR3 contains 15 residues. Germline CDR1 reads LGHDT; CDR2 reads YNNKEL (reference sequence). The CDR3 loop reads CASSPGTVSGNTIYF. The CDR3 coding sequence is TGTGCCAGCAGCCCCGGGACGGTCTCTGGAAACACCATATATTTT.